This T cell receptor (beta chain) was documented in a study of T cell responses to AZD1222 COVID-19 vaccine. Study-level findings and limits: Just a handful of people given AZD1222 tested seropositive at baseline. Variant regions that are unmutated are reportedly the target of nearly half of spike-specific TCRs. Clonal diversity was possibly underestimated; the donors were predominantly white British and more often female.

In germline, CDR1 is LNHDA, CDR2 SQIVND (reference sequence). V was cut by 1 base and J by 8 bases, with 11 bases left in between. This CDR3 has 14 amino acids. Here immunoSEQ multiplex PCR was the method, and the copy in TCRdb shows in-frame clones only, minus some. The profile shows approximately 88,000 clones, about 78% of them singletons. Points on this clone: Its matching antigen is unknown.

The chain couples TRBV19 to TRBJ2-2; D uncertain. This TCR came from an adult in good health. The source was peripheral blood, collected on day 0 of AZD1222 vaccination. DNA of the CDR3: TGTGCCAGTAGTATAGTCGCGCGGAGAGGGGAGCTGTTTTTT. Its translation is CASSIVARRGELFF.